This T cell receptor (beta chain) was sequenced during a study of control samples from healthy donors and cancer patients (dated by TCRdb to about 2020). Libraries were made using the immunoSEQ multiplex PCR assay. TCRdb re-hosts the immuneACCESS table, in-frame sequences only. Its copies lack some clones; in the studies checked, an unresolved V gene accounts for under half of them, and the cause for the rest is not known. The sample data list around 110,000 clones, and 93% of these were observed just once. 2.6% of the sample belongs to the ten largest clones. This clone appeared once. Its antigen is unknown. Per-base qualities were not stored, and no clone one base away is much larger. CDR1 and CDR2 are read off the germline V gene (reference sequence) as MNHEY and SMNVEV. For this chain, trimming is 5 bases at the V end and 8 bases at the J end, and the number of junction bases without a gene match is 6. From the cysteine up to the phenylalanine, the CDR3 has a length of 14 residues. Only the CDR3 DNA is retained, 42 bases long and in frame from the first base.

The receptor was isolated from a man under 40 in good health. The specimen was blood. The chain links TRBV27 with TRBJ1-4; TRBD1 matches 9 bases in the middle. The DNA reads TGTGCCAGCAGTCACGGGACAGGGTTGGAAAAACTGTTTTTT. Its product reads: CASSHGTGLEKLFF.